This T cell receptor beta chain was sequenced for a study of radiation and T cells in renal cell carcinoma. CDR3 length equals 15 residues. Trimming removed 3 bases from V and 1 base from J, with 13 bases in between. Germline V gene data show CDR1 as MNHEY and CDR2 as SVGAGI. Sequencing was performed with immunoSEQ multiplex PCR; in TCRdb, only in-frame clones are kept and a portion is missing. This sample has about 78,000 clones; 80% to 90% occur once, and the top ten carry nearly 6%. Stated time point: blood 4 weeks post-SBRT, at nephrectomy. The treatment was: 15 Gy SBRT to primary tumor, nephrectomy 4 weeks later.

The sample in question was blood, obtained from a patient whose treatment included radiotherapy and nephrectomy. The chain links TRBV6-5 to TRBJ2-7; D is undetermined. The receptor comes from a woman in her 70s with renal cell carcinoma. The chain's CDR3 is CASSYVPVGSYEQYF. Written as DNA, the CDR3 is TGTGCCAGCAGTTATGTCCCAGTGGGTTCCTACGAGCAGTACTTC.